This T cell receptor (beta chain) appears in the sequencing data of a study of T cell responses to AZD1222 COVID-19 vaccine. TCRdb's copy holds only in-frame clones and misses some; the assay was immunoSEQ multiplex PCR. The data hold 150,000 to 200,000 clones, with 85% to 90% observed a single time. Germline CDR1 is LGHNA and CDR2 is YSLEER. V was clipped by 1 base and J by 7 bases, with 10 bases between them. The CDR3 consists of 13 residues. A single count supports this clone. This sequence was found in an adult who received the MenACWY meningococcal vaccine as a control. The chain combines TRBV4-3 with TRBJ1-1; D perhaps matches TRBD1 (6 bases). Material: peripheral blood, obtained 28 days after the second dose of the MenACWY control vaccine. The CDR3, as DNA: TGCGCCAGCAGCCAAGCAGGGGAACTTGAAGCTTTCTTT. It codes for CASSQAGELEAFF.